The 32 T cell receptor beta chains below come from one sample, sequenced in a study of cytomegalovirus exposure and HLA in healthy donors. Both 60 Vbeta primers and 13 Jbeta primers went into the PCR. Repertoires were generated with immunoSEQ multiplex PCR, while TCRdb's copy carries only in-frame clones and drops some. The profile shows 140,000 to 150,000 clones, about 80% of them singletons. Sequencing used PBMCs. The receptors originated from a man in his forties in good health and CMV-seropositive.

This chain uses TRBV11-2 with TRBJ1-2; no reliable D call. Per the germline V gene, CDR1 is SGHAT and CDR2 is FQNNGV. The V end was cut by 6 bases, the J end by 7 bases, with 18 bases between. This CDR3 comprises 14 residues. CDR3 nucleotides: TGTGCCAGCAGTCCGGCCAGCGCTCCCGGTGGCTACACCTTC. It translates to CASSPASAPGGYTF.

The chain combines TRBV20-1 with TRBJ1-2; D remains unclear. Trimming pared 6 bases from V and 6 bases from J, leaving 11 bases between. The germline gives CDR1 DFQATT, CDR2 SNEGSKA (reference sequence). This CDR3 has 11 amino acids. The CDR3 bases are TGCAGTGCGGGCAACAGTAATGGCTACACCTTC. It encodes CSAGNSNGYTF.

This sequence joins TRBV12-5 and TRBJ2-7, with 12 bases matching TRBD2. The CDR3 contains 15 residues. The germline V gene has CDR1 LGHNT and CDR2 FRNRAP. V was clipped by 2 bases and J by 7 bases; unmatched bases: 6. CDR3: CASGLPTSGSLEQYF. The CDR3 DNA is TGTGCTAGTGGTTTGCCGACTAGCGGGAGTTTAGAGCAGTACTTC.

This clone was recorded a few times. The J gene is TRBJ2-1, the V gene TRBV7-9; possibly TRBD2 for D (6 bases). V shed 2 bases and J shed 0 bases, with 11 bases lying between them. The germline V gene has CDR1 SEHNR and CDR2 FQNEAQ (reference sequence). This CDR3 contains 16 residues. The CDR3 is CASSLSLASSYNEQFF. The CDR3 coding sequence is TGTGCCAGCAGCTTATCTCTAGCGAGCTCCTACAATGAGCAGTTCTTC.

The chain combines TRBV5-4 with TRBJ2-5, with a tentative D call TRBD1 (6 bases). Germline loops: CDR1 SGHNT, CDR2 YYREEE (reference sequence). The CDR3 is made up of 15 amino acids. V was cut by 0 bases and J by 5 bases, with 14 bases left in between. Here the CDR3 DNA reads TGTGCCAGCAGCTTGGATGGGGGAAGGGGGGAGACCCAGTACTTC. This sequence encodes CASSLDGGRGETQYF.

This clone was recorded a few times. The chain is built from TRBV5-1 and TRBJ2-5; TRBD2 aligns across 11 bases. V gave up 7 bases and J gave up 2 bases; unmatched junction bases: 7. Germline values: CDR1 SGHRS, CDR2 YFSETQ. This CDR3 comprises 15 residues. The CDR3 DNA follows: TGCGCCAGCTTTCCGGGACTAGCGGAACAAGAGACCCAGTACTTC. As protein: CASFPGLAEQETQYF.

The genes are TRBV27 and TRBJ2-5, with D uncertain. Germline V gene lookup returns CDR1 MNHEY and CDR2 SMNVEV (reference sequence). Trimming removed 8 bases at V and 0 bases at J, with 10 bases between. The length of the CDR3 is 13 residues. The DNA for the CDR3 is TGTGCCAGCTCCTCCCGGTACCAAGAGACCCAGTACTTC. It translates to CASSSRYQETQYF.

V gene TRBV13 combines with J gene TRBJ2-6; 7 bases line up with TRBD1. V lost 4 bases, J lost 1 base, and 1 base stayed unmatched. The length of the CDR3 is 15 residues. The germline CDR1 and CDR2 sequences are PRHDT and FYEKMQ (reference sequence). CDR3 sequence (DNA): TGTGCCAGCAGCTACAGGGGTTCTGGGGCCAACGTCCTGACTTTC. As protein: CASSYRGSGANVLTF.

This clone appeared once. V and J are TRBV18 and TRBJ1-1; 7 nucleotides align to TRBD1. CDR1 and CDR2 (germline): KGHSH, LQKENI. The CDR3 consists of 16 residues. Germline trimming cut 4 bases from V and 2 bases from J; bases unmatched to any gene: 10. The CDR3 DNA reads as TGTGCCAGCTCACAGGGACAGCCTAATAGTAACACTGAAGCTTTCTTT. Translation gives CASSQGQPNSNTEAFF.

CDR3: CASRLEGETQYF. CDR3 bases: TGTGCCAGCAGACTGGAGGGAGAGACCCAGTACTTC. The chain carries TRBV6-1 and TRBJ2-5; D is perhaps TRBD2 (6 bases). CDR1 and CDR2 from the germline V gene are MNHNS and SASEGT. The CDR3 is made up of 12 amino acids. With 6 bases removed from V and 4 bases from J, the gap between germline ends came to 9 bases.

This clone was detected a few times. The CDR3 DNA reads as TGTGCCAGCAGCTTCGGAAGGGGTGGTTTTGGGGTGAGGATATCCGGGGAGCTGTTTTTT. Residues: CASSFGRGGFGVRISGELFF. This chain joins TRBV7-3 and TRBJ2-2; maybe TRBD1 (5 bases). The CDR3 is 20 amino acids. Germline V lookup: CDR1 SGHTA, CDR2 FQGTGA. The V gene lost 3 bases and the J gene lost 6 bases, with 29 bases spanning the gap.

This sequence joins TRBV30 and TRBJ1-2, with D uncertain. Germline CDR1 is GTSNPN and CDR2 is SVGIG (reference sequence). The CDR3 totals 13 residues. V was cut by 3 bases and J by 8 bases, with 16 bases left in between. As DNA, the CDR3 is TGTGCCTGGAGCTTTGAGCCGGCGGGGGGCTACACCTTC. Translation gives CAWSFEPAGGYTF.

The chain carries TRBV7-2 and TRBJ1-3, with D uncertain. CDR1 and CDR2 from the germline V gene are SGHTA and FQGNSA. CDR3 size: 14 residues. The V end lost 5 bases, the J end lost 3 bases, and 11 bases lay between the germline ends. The CDR3 region is CASSRLSGGNTIYF. DNA of the CDR3: TGTGCCAGCAGCCGGCTCTCGGGTGGAAACACCATATATTTT. The full variable domain, completed using reference TRBV7-2 and TRBJ1-3, is GAGVSQSPSNKVTEKGKDVELRCDPISGHTALYWYRQSLGQGLEFLIYFQGNSAPDKSGLPSDRFSAERTGGSVSTLTIQRTQQEDSAVYLCASSRLSGGNTIYFGEGSWLTVV.

The V call is TRBV18, the J call TRBJ2-1; 8 bases match TRBD1. Germline V gene data show CDR1 as KGHSH and CDR2 as LQKENI. This CDR3 is 13 amino acids long. V lost 6 bases, J lost 7 bases, and 5 bases stayed unmatched. Here the CDR3 DNA reads TGTGCCAGCTCCCGGACAGGGTCGAATGAGCAGTTCTTC. The encoded protein is CASSRTGSNEQFF.

Only a few counts were recorded for this clone. The chain recombines TRBV6-4 with TRBJ2-3; perhaps TRBD1 as D (5 bases). This CDR3 comprises 14 residues. CDR1 is MRHNA and CDR2 is SNTAGT in the germline V gene. V was cut by 6 bases and J by 0 bases, with 10 bases left in between. The CDR3, as DNA: TGTGCCAGCAGCCTTGACAGTAGCACAGATACGCAGTATTTT. It is translated as CASSLDSSTDTQYF.

The J gene is TRBJ2-5, the V gene TRBV5-4; 7 bases line up with TRBD1. This CDR3 contains 15 residues. The germline CDR1 and CDR2 sequences are SGHNT and YYREEE (reference sequence). V dropped 4 bases and J dropped 5; count of bases not matched to a gene: 11. The chain's CDR3 is CASSLQNRGSETQYF. For the CDR3, the DNA is TGTGCCAGCAGCCTTCAGAACAGGGGCAGTGAGACCCAGTACTTC.

V and J are TRBV5-6 and TRBJ2-5; 10 positions match TRBD1. Trimming at V came to 4 bases and at J to 2 bases, leaving 8 bases not matched to a gene. Germline CDR1 reads SGHDT; CDR2 reads YYEEEE. The CDR3 spans 16 residues. CDR3 amino acids: CASSVTRTGGQETQYF. The CDR3 DNA follows: TGTGCCAGCAGCGTCACCCGGACAGGGGGGCAAGAGACCCAGTACTTC.

The chain couples TRBV27 to TRBJ1-1; 8 positions agree with TRBD1. This CDR3 contains 15 residues. Trimming took 6 bases from V and 1 from J; bases not matched to a gene: 7. CDR1 and CDR2 (germline): MNHEY, SMNVEV (reference sequence). The CDR3 DNA is TGTGCCAGCAGACAAGACAGGGGAGGGAACACTGAAGCTTTCTTT. Translating it yields CASRQDRGGNTEAFF.

This CDR3 is CASDRGLETQYF. CDR3 nucleotides: TGTGCCAGCGACAGGGGCCTAGAGACCCAGTACTTC. V gene TRBV2 combines with J gene TRBJ2-5; 8 bases match TRBD1. The CDR3 has 12 amino acids. V lost 8 bases to trimming and J lost 4 bases; unmatched junction nucleotides: 3. Germline assignment: CDR1 SNHLY and CDR2 FYNNEI.

The V call is TRBV9, the J call TRBJ2-2, with D possibly matching TRBD1 (6 bases). Germline-derived CDR1 and CDR2 are SGDLS and YYNGEE. With 4 bases removed from V and 2 bases from J, the gap between germline ends came to 15 bases. CDR3 length: 16 amino acids. The CDR3 region has the DNA TGTGCCAGCAGCACCGGACAGCTTGGAAACACCGGGGAGCTGTTTTTT. Translation gives CASSTGQLGNTGELFF.

The chain recombines TRBV15 with TRBJ1-5; no firm D call. CDR1 LNHNV and CDR2 YYDKDF come from the germline V gene (reference sequence). The CDR3 is 13 residues long. Deletions cut 0 bases from V and 6 bases from J, with 6 bases between. CDR3 region: CATSRDIGQPQHF. CDR3 DNA: TGTGCCACCAGCAGAGATATCGGTCAGCCCCAGCATTTT.

The chain carries TRBV28 and TRBJ1-2; no clear D. This CDR3 has 12 amino acids. Looked up from germline, CDR1 is MDHEN and CDR2 is SYDVKM. Trimming shortened V by 0 bases and J by 8 bases, and 7 bases separated the two germline ends. CDR3 sequence reads: CASSLWSSGYTF. DNA of the CDR3: TGTGCCAGCAGTTTATGGAGCTCGGGCTACACCTTC.

The chain's CDR3 is CASSQVAARGYTF. DNA of the CDR3: TGCGCCAGCAGCCAAGTTGCGGCGCGTGGCTACACCTTC. The chain is built from TRBV4-3 and TRBJ1-2; D not resolved. Trimming left V 1 base short and J 7 bases short, with 10 bases between. Germline assignment: CDR1 LGHNA and CDR2 YSLEER. The CDR3 length is 13 residues.

The chain recombines TRBV2 with TRBJ2-7; the match to TRBD2 covers 12 bases. The CDR3 spans 14 residues. In germline, CDR1 is SNHLY, CDR2 FYNNEI. With 5 bases clipped from V and 6 bases from J, the junction kept 5 bases outside the gene matches. CDR3 residues: CASSPRLAGVEQYF. CDR3 nucleotide sequence: TGTGCCAGCAGTCCGAGACTAGCGGGAGTCGAGCAGTACTTC.

This clone was recorded only once. The chain carries TRBV30 and TRBJ2-1, with D hard to call. Trimming cost V 0 bases and J 0 bases, with 9 bases left between them. This CDR3 contains 15 residues. Germline V lookup: CDR1 GTSNPN, CDR2 SVGIG (reference sequence). The CDR3 nucleotides read TGTGCCTGGAGTGTTGCTGCCAGCTCCTACAATGAGCAGTTCTTC. Its translation is CAWSVAASSYNEQFF.

The CDR3 loop is CASTLDWVHGYTF. The CDR3 nucleotides read TGTGCCAGCACTCTTGACTGGGTACATGGCTACACCTTC. The chain couples TRBV6-6 to TRBJ1-2; D ambiguous. Trimming took 7 bases from V and 6 from J, leaving 15 bases between them. The CDR3 is made up of 13 amino acids. Germline values: CDR1 MNHNY, CDR2 SVGAGI (reference sequence).

This rearrangement joins TRBV25-1 to TRBJ2-2; 7 bases align to TRBD1. V shed 3 bases and J 8 bases; nucleotides not matched to a gene: 9. From germline, CDR1 is MGHDK and CDR2 SYGVNS. The CDR3 is 15 residues long. CDR3 DNA: TGTGCCAGCAGTGACCCTCGGACAGGTCAAGGGGAGCTGTTTTTT. It encodes CASSDPRTGQGELFF.

The chain joins TRBV6-5 to TRBJ2-2; D is perhaps TRBD1 (5 bases). CDR1 is MNHEY and CDR2 is SVGAGI in the germline V gene. This CDR3 spans 14 amino acids. The V end lost 10 bases, the J end lost 9 bases, and 21 bases lay between the germline ends. CDR3 nucleotide sequence: TGTGCCACAGGGCCGTATGGTTCGGGCCGGGAGCTGTTTTTT. As protein: CATGPYGSGRELFF.

To note about this clone: The junction departs from germline at one end; a sequencing error may be responsible. The chain has TRBV4-3 and TRBJ1-1; maybe TRBD1 (5 bases). This CDR3 comprises 15 residues. From germline, CDR1 is LGHNA and CDR2 YSLEER. CDR3 DNA sequence: TGCGCCAGCAGCCAAGAGGGGCTCGCCGACACAGAAGCTTTCTTT. Its translation: CASSQEGLADTEAFF.

This clone appeared once. CDR3 loop: CASSGGERIQPQHF. DNA of the CDR3: TGTGCCAGCAGTGGAGGTGAGCGAATCCAGCCCCAGCATTTT. The rearrangement joins TRBV2 to TRBJ1-5, with unresolved D. CDR3 length: 14 residues. V was shortened by 4 bases and J by 7 bases, with 14 bases between the two germline ends. Germline-derived CDR1 and CDR2 are SNHLY and FYNNEI.

The chain uses TRBV19 and TRBJ2-7; 9 nucleotides align to TRBD2. Germline CDR1 LNHDA, CDR2 SQIVND (reference sequence). Unmatched junction bases numbered 8, after V lost 2 bases and J lost 3 bases. The CDR3 is 16 amino acids. This chain's CDR3 is CASSIMTSGIIYEQYF. The CDR3, as DNA: TGTGCCAGTAGTATAATGACTAGCGGCATCATCTACGAGCAGTACTTC.

The J gene is TRBJ2-1, the V gene TRBV5-1; a weak D match, TRBD1 (6 bases). This CDR3 is built from 15 residues. The V end lost 5 bases, the J end lost 4 bases, and 16 bases lay between the germline ends. Per germline, CDR1 SGHRS and CDR2 YFSETQ. The CDR3 DNA follows: TGCGCCAGCAGTTCTCAGGGGCCGGGTTACAATGAGCAGTTCTTC. It specifies CASSSQGPGYNEQFF.